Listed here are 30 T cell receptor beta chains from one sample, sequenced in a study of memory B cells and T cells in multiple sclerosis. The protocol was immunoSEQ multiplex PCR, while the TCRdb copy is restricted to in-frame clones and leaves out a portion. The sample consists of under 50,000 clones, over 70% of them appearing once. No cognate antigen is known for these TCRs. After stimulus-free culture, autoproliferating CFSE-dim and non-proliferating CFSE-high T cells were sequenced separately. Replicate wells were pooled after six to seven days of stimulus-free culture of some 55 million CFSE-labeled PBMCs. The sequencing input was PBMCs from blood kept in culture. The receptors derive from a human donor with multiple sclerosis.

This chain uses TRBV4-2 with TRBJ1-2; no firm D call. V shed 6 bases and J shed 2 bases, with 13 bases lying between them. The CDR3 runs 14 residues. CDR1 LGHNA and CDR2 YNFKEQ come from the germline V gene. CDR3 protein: CASRPSDGNYGYTF. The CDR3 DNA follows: TGTGCCAGCAGACCTTCCGACGGGAACTATGGCTACACCTTC.

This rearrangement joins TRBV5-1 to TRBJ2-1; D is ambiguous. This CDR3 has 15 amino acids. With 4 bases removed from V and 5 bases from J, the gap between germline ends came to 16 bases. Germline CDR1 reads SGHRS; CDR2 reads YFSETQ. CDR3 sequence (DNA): TGCGCCAGCAGCAGTCCTTCGACTGGAAACAATGAGCAGTTCTTC. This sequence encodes CASSSPSTGNNEQFF.

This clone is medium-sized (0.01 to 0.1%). The CDR3, as DNA: TGTGCCAGCAGTGAAACAGCGAACACCGGGGAGCTGTTTTTT. It codes for CASSETANTGELFF. The chain joins TRBV6-4 to TRBJ2-2; unclear D gene. This CDR3 is 14 amino acids long. Trimming shortened V by 3 bases and J by 0 bases, and 5 bases separated the two germline ends. Germline V CDR1 and CDR2: MRHNA, SNTAGT.

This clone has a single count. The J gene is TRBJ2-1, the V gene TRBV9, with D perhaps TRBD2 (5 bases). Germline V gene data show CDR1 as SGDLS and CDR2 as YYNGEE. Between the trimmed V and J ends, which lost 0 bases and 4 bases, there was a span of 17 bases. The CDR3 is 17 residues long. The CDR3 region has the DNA TGTGCCAGCAGCGTAGGATCCAGCGGAAGTTCTTACAATGAGCAGTTCTTC. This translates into CASSVGSSGSSYNEQFF. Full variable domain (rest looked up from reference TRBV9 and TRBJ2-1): DSGVTQTPKHLITATGQRVTLRCSPRSGDLSVYWYQQSLDQGLQFLIQYYNGEERAKGNILERFSAQQFPDLHSELNLSSLELGDSALYFCASSVGSSGSSYNEQFFGPGTRLTVL.

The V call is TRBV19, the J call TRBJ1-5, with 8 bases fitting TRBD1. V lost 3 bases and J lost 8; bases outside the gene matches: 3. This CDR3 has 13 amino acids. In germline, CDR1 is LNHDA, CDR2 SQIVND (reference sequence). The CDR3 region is CASSMAGGKPQHF. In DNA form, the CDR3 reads TGTGCCAGTAGTATGGCAGGGGGCAAGCCCCAGCATTTT.

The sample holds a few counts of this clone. CDR3 in DNA: TGTGCCAGCAGTCTAGGGCGACAGGGTGGTTCACCCCTCCACTTT. Protein sequence: CASSLGRQGGSPLHF. This rearrangement joins TRBV6-6 to TRBJ1-6, with TRBD1 identical over 7 bases. CDR1 and CDR2 (germline): MNHNY, SVGAGI (reference sequence). The CDR3 spans 15 residues. J gave up 9 bases and V 5 bases, and 10 bases lay outside the gene matches.

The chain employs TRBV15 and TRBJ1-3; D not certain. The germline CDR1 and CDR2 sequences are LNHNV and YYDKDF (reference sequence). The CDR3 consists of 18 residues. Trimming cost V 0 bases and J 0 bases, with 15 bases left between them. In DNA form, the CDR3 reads TGTGCCACCAGCAGAGATCCGGCGAAGGGTTTCTCTGGAAACACCATATATTTT. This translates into CATSRDPAKGFSGNTIYF.

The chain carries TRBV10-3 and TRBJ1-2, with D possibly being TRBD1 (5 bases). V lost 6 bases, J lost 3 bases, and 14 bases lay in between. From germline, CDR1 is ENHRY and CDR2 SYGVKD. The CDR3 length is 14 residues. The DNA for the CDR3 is TGTGCCATCAGCGACAGCGGGCGGGACTATGGCTACACCTTC. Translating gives CAISDSGRDYGYTF.

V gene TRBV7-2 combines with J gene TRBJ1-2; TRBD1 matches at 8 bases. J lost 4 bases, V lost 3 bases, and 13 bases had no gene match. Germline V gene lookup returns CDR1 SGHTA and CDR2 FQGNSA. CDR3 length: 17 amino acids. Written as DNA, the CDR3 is TGTGCCAGCAGCTTCGGGAGGACAGGGCCGATTTCCTATGGCTACACCTTC. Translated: CASSFGRTGPISYGYTF.

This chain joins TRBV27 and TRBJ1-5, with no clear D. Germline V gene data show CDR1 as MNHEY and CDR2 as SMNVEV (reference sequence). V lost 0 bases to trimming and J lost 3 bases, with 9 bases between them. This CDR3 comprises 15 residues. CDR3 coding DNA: TGTGCCAGCAGTTTATCGGCGCAGAACAATCAGCCCCAGCATTTT. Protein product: CASSLSAQNNQPQHF.

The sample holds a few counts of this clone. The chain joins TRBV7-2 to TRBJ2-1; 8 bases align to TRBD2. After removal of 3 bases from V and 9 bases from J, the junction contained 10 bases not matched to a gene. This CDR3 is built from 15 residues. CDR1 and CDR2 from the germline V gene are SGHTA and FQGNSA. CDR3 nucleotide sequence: TGTGCCAGCAGCTTCAACCGGGGGGGCCTAGGTGAGCAGTTCTTC. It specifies CASSFNRGGLGEQFF.

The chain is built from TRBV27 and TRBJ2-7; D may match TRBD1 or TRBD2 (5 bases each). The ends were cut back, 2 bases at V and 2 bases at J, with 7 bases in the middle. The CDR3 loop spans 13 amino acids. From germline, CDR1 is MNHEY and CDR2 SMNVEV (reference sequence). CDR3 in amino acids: CASSLRGPYEQYF. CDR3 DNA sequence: TGTGCCAGCAGTTTAAGGGGACCCTACGAGCAGTACTTC.

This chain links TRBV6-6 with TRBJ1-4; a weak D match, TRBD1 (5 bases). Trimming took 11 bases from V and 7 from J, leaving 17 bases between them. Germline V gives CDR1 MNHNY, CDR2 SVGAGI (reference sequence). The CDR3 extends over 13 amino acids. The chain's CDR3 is CASDGGTGEKLFF. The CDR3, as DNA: TGTGCCTCAGACGGGGGTACTGGTGAAAAACTGTTTTTT.

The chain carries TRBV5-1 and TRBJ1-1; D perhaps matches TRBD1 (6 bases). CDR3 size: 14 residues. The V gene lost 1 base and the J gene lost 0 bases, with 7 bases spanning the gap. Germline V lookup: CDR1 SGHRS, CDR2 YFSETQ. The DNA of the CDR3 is TGCGCCAGCAGCTTGACAGGGTTGAACACTGAAGCTTTCTTT. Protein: CASSLTGLNTEAFF.

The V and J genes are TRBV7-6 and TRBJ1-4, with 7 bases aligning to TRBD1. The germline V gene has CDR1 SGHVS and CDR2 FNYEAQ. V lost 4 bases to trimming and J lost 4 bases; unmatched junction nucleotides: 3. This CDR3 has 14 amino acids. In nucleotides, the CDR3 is TGTGCCAGCAGCTCCAGGGGGATTAATGAAAAACTGTTTTTT. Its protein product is CASSSRGINEKLFF.

CDR3 DNA sequence: TGCGCCAGCAGTGAAGGTTACCAGTTGAACACTGAAGCTTTCTTT. Encoded protein: CASSEGYQLNTEAFF. The chain couples TRBV10-2 to TRBJ1-1; D gene uncertain. V gave up 3 bases and J gave up 0 bases, with 11 bases separating them. Germline V gene lookup returns CDR1 WSHSY and CDR2 SAAADI. This CDR3 has 15 amino acids.

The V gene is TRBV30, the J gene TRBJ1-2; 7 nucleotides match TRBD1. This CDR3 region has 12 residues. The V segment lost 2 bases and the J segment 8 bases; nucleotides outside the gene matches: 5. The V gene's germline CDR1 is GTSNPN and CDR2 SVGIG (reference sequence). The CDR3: CAWSTGEEGYTF. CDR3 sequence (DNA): TGTGCCTGGAGTACAGGGGAGGAAGGCTACACCTTC.

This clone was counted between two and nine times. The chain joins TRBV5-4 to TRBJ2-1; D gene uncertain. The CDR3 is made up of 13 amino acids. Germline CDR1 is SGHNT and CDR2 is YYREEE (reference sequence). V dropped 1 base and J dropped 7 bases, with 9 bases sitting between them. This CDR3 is CASSLWPANEQFF. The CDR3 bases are TGTGCCAGCAGCTTGTGGCCAGCTAATGAGCAGTTCTTC.

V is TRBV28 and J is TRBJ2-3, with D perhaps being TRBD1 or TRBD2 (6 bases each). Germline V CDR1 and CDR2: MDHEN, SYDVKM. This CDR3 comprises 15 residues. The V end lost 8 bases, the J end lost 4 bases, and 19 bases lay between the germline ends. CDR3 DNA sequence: TGTGCCAGCGGGCGATCGGGGGCGTCTGCAGATACGCAGTATTTT. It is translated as CASGRSGASADTQYF.

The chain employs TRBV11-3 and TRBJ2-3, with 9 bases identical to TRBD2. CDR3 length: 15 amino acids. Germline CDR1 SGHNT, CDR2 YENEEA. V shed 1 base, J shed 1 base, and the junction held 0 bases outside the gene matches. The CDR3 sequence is CASSLVAGGTDTQYF. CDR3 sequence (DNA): TGTGCCAGCAGCTTAGTAGCGGGGGGCACAGATACGCAGTATTTT.

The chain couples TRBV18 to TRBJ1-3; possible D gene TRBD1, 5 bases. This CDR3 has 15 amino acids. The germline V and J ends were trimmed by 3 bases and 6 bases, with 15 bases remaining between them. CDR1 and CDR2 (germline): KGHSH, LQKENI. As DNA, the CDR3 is TGTGCCAGCTCACCGCGAGGGGCGAGAGAAAACACCATATATTTT. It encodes CASSPRGARENTIYF.

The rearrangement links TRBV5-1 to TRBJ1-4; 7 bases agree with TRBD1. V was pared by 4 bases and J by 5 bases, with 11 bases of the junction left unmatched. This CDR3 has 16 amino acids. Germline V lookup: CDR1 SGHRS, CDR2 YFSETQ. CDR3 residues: CASSPPGGAGNEKLFF. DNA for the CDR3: TGCGCCAGCAGCCCCCCAGGGGGGGCAGGCAATGAAAAACTGTTTTTT.

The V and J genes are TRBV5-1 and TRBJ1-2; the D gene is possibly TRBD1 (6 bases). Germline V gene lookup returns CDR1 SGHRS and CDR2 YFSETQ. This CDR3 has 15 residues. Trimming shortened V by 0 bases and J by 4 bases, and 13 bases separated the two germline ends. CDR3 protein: CASSLVPGAGYGYTF. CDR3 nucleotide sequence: TGCGCCAGCAGCTTGGTGCCGGGGGCCGGCTATGGCTACACCTTC.

The CDR3 DNA follows: TGTGCCAGCAGCTCAACTGAGTGGGGTAGCTCCTACGAGCAGTACTTC. This encodes CASSSTEWGSSYEQYF. The rearrangement joins TRBV9 to TRBJ2-7; D is undetermined. The CDR3 runs 16 residues. The V gene's germline CDR1 is SGDLS and CDR2 YYNGEE. V was pared by 4 bases and J by 0 bases, with 17 bases between.

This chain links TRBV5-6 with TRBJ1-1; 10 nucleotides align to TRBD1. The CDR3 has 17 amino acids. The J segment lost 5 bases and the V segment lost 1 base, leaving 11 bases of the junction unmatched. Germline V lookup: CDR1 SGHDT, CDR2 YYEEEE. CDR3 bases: TGTGCCAGCAGCTTGAGGGTCGACAGGGGGCTTGGAACTGAAGCTTTCTTT. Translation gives CASSLRVDRGLGTEAFF. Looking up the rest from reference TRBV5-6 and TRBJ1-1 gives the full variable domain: DAGVTQSPTHLIKTRGQQVTLRCSPKSGHDTVSWYQQALGQGPQFIFQYYEEEERQRGNFPDRFSGHQFPNYSSELNVNALLLGDSALYLCASSLRVDRGLGTEAFFGQGTRLTVV.

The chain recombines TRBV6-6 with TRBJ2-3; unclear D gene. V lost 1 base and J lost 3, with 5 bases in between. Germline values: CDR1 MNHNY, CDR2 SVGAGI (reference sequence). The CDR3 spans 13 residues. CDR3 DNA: TGTGCCAGCAGTTACTTTATAACAGATACGCAGTATTTT. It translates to CASSYFITDTQYF.

Written as DNA, the CDR3 is TGTGCTAGTGGGCTGCCGGGAACTGAAGCTTTCTTT. Protein product: CASGLPGTEAFF. This chain joins TRBV12-5 and TRBJ1-1; D not resolved. Trimming removed 6 bases from V and 5 bases from J, with 10 bases in between. This CDR3 comprises 12 residues. The V gene's germline CDR1 is LGHNT and CDR2 FRNRAP. The complete variable domain, with remaining parts taken from reference TRBV12-5 and TRBJ1-1, reads DARVTQTPRHKVTEMGQEVTMRCQPILGHNTVFWYRQTMMQGLELLAYFRNRAPLDDSGMPKDRFSAEMPDATLATLKIQPSEPRDSAVYFCASGLPGTEAFFGQGTRLTVV.

CDR3 in amino acids: CASRPVGRNSPLHF. In DNA form, the CDR3 reads TGTGCCAGCAGGCCCGTGGGGCGAAATTCACCCCTCCACTTT. The chain carries TRBV27 and TRBJ1-6; perhaps TRBD1 as D (5 bases). Trimming cost V 6 bases and J 7 bases, with 13 bases left between them. This CDR3 has 14 amino acids. Germline V gene data show CDR1 as MNHEY and CDR2 as SMNVEV (reference sequence).

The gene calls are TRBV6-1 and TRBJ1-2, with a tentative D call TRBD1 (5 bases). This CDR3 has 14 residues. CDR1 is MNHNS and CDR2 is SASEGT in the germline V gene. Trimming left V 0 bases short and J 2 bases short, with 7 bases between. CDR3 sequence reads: CASSEAGGNYGYTF. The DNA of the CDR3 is TGTGCCAGCAGTGAAGCTGGGGGAAACTATGGCTACACCTTC.

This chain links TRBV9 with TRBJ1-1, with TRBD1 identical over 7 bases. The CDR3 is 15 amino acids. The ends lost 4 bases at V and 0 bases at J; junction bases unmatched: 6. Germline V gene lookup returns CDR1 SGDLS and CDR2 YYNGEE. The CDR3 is CASSPQTGLNTEAFF. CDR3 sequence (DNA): TGTGCCAGCAGCCCGCAGACAGGGCTGAACACTGAAGCTTTCTTT. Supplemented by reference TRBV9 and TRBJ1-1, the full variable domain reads DSGVTQTPKHLITATGQRVTLRCSPRSGDLSVYWYQQSLDQGLQFLIQYYNGEERAKGNILERFSAQQFPDLHSELNLSSLELGDSALYFCASSPQTGLNTEAFFGQGTRLTVV.